This T cell receptor (beta chain) was sequenced during a study of T-cell memory formation after mild COVID-19. Germline V gene data show CDR1 as MGHDK and CDR2 as SYGVNS. Trimming shortened V by 5 bases and J by 1 base, and 11 bases separated the two germline ends. CDR3 size: 14 residues. TCRdb re-called the 5' RACE reads through MiXCR, storing one row per CDR3 protein. This table has some 120,000 distinct CDR3 sequences, approximately 6.2% appearing once. This clonotype was counted ten times or more. Antigen specificity is unknown. Study outcomes and limitations: Mostly located in CM and EM were contracting CD4+ clones, with contracting CD8+ clones located in EMRA.

The chain carries TRBV25-1 and TRBJ2-5, with a possible D match to TRBD1 (5 bases). This TCR came from an adult woman who had mild COVID-19 (a few samples of this study predate the infection). Cell type and time point are not known. Material: PBMCs or a T cell subset sorted from them (not recorded which). For the CDR3, the DNA is TGTGCCAGCAGTCGCGCAGGGCCCCAAGAGACCCAGTACTTC. It translates to CASSRAGPQETQYF.